These T cell receptor beta chains were read from a single sample in a study of cytomegalovirus exposure and HLA in healthy donors. This table comes from immunoSEQ multiplex PCR, and its TCRdb copy is limited to in-frame clones, with some not included. There are 110,000 or so clones in the sample; approximately 74% occur only once, and more than 9% lies in the top ten. Sequenced sample: PBMCs. Receptor source: a woman aged 50 to 60 in good health and CMV-seropositive. The CDR3 runs from the conserved cysteine through the conserved F or W. A D gene is named only where the DNA matches it firmly. Size values are once, few and many counts, or a class for expanded clones, and some rows have none.

j_call d_call clone_size v_call cdr3_aa cdr3_nt
TRBJ2-7 - few TRBV28 CASSFLWGGPSSYEQYF TGTGCCAGCAGTTTCTTATGGGGGGGCCCAAGCTCCTACGAGCAGTACTTC
TRBJ1-1 TRBD1 - TRBV25-1 CASKGQGLNTEAFF TGTGCCAGCAAGGGACAGGGTTTGAACACTGAAGCTTTCTTT
TRBJ2-7 - - TRBV6-6 CASQDSSNYEQYF TGTGCCAGTCAGGACAGCTCGAACTACGAGCAGTACTTC
TRBJ1-3 - - TRBV10-3 CAISGTATFSGNTIYF TGTGCCATCAGTGGGACAGCAACTTTCTCTGGAAACACCATATATTTT
TRBJ2-5 TRBD2 - TRBV23-1 CASSQSCWTSGRSDPIIVRYF TGCGCCAGCAGTCAATCGTGTTGGACTAGCGGGAGATCAGATCCGATAATCGTGCGGTACTTC
TRBJ1-4 - - TRBV18 CASSPPATNEKLFF TGTGCCAGCTCACCACCCGCAACTAATGAAAAACTGTTTTTT
TRBJ2-3 - - TRBV5-1 CASSLSSRETDTQYF TGCGCCAGCAGCTTGTCTTCCAGGGAAACAGATACGCAGTATTTT
TRBJ1-1 - - TRBV4-3 CASSQGGWGGFGDAEAFF TGCGCCAGCAGCCAGGGAGGGTGGGGAGGGTTCGGGGATGCTGAAGCTTTCTTT
TRBJ1-4 TRBD1 - TRBV2 CASSAPPGGSVANEKLFF TGTGCCAGCAGTGCCCCCCCAGGGGGCTCGGTAGCTAATGAAAAACTGTTTTTT
TRBJ1-2 TRBD1 - TRBV27 CASGGQGTGYGYTF TGTGCCAGCGGTGGACAGGGGACGGGCTATGGCTACACCTTC
TRBJ1-5 - - TRBV7-2 CASSRDSNQPQHF TGTGCCAGCAGCCGAGATAGCAATCAGCCCCAGCATTTT
TRBJ1-1 - once TRBV5-8 CASSLGFVSLGTNTEAFF TGTGCCAGCAGCTTGGGATTTGTGTCGCTGGGCACGAACACTGAAGCTTTCTTT
TRBJ2-2 - - TRBV28 CASSLTPGRTNTGELFF TGTGCCAGCAGTCTTACTCCCGGACGGACAAACACCGGGGAGCTGTTTTTT
TRBJ1-2 - - TRBV7-2 CASSLAGLGVSYTF TGTGCCAGCAGCTTGGCCGGCTTAGGGGTTAGCTACACCTTC
TRBJ1-5 TRBD1 - TRBV27 CASSFLQGANQPQHF TGTGCCAGCAGTTTCTTACAGGGGGCAAATCAGCCCCAGCATTTT
TRBJ1-2 - - TRBV18 CASSPSTGDSYGYTF TGTGCCAGCTCACCAAGTACAGGAGATAGCTATGGCTACACCTTC
TRBJ2-5 - - TRBV11-2 CASSLGPPETQYF TGTGCCAGCAGCTTAGGGCCACCTGAGACCCAGTACTTC